This T cell receptor beta chain was recovered during a study of blood T cells in healthy people across ages. Whole-study findings and limits: Long-lived donors carried more naive CD4+ cells and greater diversity than aged donors.

The germline V gene encodes CDR1 DFQATT and CDR2 SNEGSKA (reference sequence). The CDR3 extends over 13 amino acids. V lost 0 bases, J lost 6 bases, and 8 bases lay in between. A J-beta primer mix and a sample-barcoded 5' primer were used in a second PCR of about 7 to 12 cycles. With 12 random nucleotides, a template-switch adaptor tagged each individual cDNA molecule. Each CDR3 protein is one row after TCRdb ran MiXCR on the 5' RACE reads. The table includes about 1.6 million distinct CDR3 sequences, about 35% detected once. For this clonotype: Its matching antigen is unknown.

The V and J genes are TRBV20-1 and TRBJ2-2; a weak D match, TRBD2 (5 bases). The receptor comes from a woman aged 25 to 39 in good health. Material for sequencing was blood. The DNA for the CDR3 is TGCAGTGCTAGAGATCGGCGGGCCGGGGAGCTGTTTTTT. It codes for CSARDRRAGELFF.